These T cell receptor beta chains were read from a single sample in a study of beta chain features in type 1 diabetes. Method: immunoSEQ multiplex PCR; TCRdb's copy keeps in-frame clones and lacks some. The sample yields hundreds of thousands of clones, about a sixth seen once. Sequencing used naive CD4+ T cells from blood. The receptors here all came from a woman aged 18-35 years in good health. Both conserved end residues are part of each CDR3. The D gene is left open where the match is weak. Only some rows state a clone size, as once, few, many or a class for expanded clones.

j_call,v_call,d_call,clone_size,cdr3_nt,cdr3_aa
TRBJ2-5,TRBV25-1,NA,NA,TGTGCCAGCCGAAGTTTGACAGAGACCCAGTACTTC,CASRSLTETQYF
TRBJ2-1,TRBV15,NA,NA,TGTGCCACCAGCAGAGGCCGAAGCGGTCCTTACAATGAGCAGTTCTTC,CATSRGRSGPYNEQFF
TRBJ1-5,TRBV6-1,NA,few,TGTGCCAGCAGTGAACAGGTCAGCGCCAACAATCAGCCCCAGCATTTT,CASSEQVSANNQPQHF
TRBJ2-1,TRBV15,NA,NA,TGTGCCACCAGCAGAGGAACTAGCTACTACGGCGATGAGCAGTTCTTC,CATSRGTSYYGDEQFF
TRBJ2-7,TRBV4-2,TRBD1,NA,TGTGCCAGCAGGTCCCGGGACAGGGGGAACGAGCAGTACTTC,CASRSRDRGNEQYF
TRBJ1-1,TRBV7-2,NA,NA,TGTGCCAGCAGCACGACACAGAACACTGAAGCTTTCTTT,CASSTTQNTEAFF
TRBJ2-5,TRBV6-6,TRBD2,few,TGTGCCAGCAGTTACGCTAGGGCGGGAGTACCGAAGACCCAGTACTTC,CASSYARAGVPKTQYF
TRBJ2-5,TRBV2,TRBD2,NA,TGTGCCAGCAGGAAACTAGCGATCCAAGAGACCCAGTACTTC,CASRKLAIQETQYF
TRBJ2-1,TRBV6-6,NA,NA,TGTGCCAGCAGTTACCAGACCCTAACGGTGTTGAATGAGCAGTTCTTC,CASSYQTLTVLNEQFF
TRBJ1-2,TRBV7-8,TRBD1,few,TGTGCCAGCAGCCCCCGATCACGGACAGGGTACGGTGGCTACACCTTC,CASSPRSRTGYGGYTF